These 8 T cell receptor beta chains share one sample of origin, sequenced in a study of tumor-infiltrating lymphocytes in primary liver carcinoma. It was from around 18-30 mg of unsorted bulk tissue that RNA and DNA were co-extracted. TCR beta cDNA was reverse-transcribed from about 500 ng of total RNA. The reaction used a constant-region primer and ProtoScript II reverse transcriptase. Researchers made the TCR beta libraries by running three nested multiplex PCR rounds with slightly modified ARM-PCR. Running around 10 cycles apiece, the first two PCR rounds relied on TRBV1-TRBV30 forward primers together with a C-beta reverse primer. MiXCR, run by TCRdb on the multiplex PCR reads, gives a single entry per CDR3 protein. The sample lists 70,000 to 75,000 distinct CDR3 sequences; 60% to 80% were seen once. The sequenced sample was liver tumor tissue from sampling region 4. Stated subset: tumor region T4, right-lateral pole. All receptors derive from a man aged 35 to 55 with primary liver carcinoma and hepatitis B virus infection.

Comment on this clonotype: A read error is possible here, since a much larger clone lies one base away. This chain joins TRBV30 and TRBJ2-1; 15 nucleotides agree with TRBD2. The CDR3 has 16 residues. Germline loops: CDR1 GTSNPN, CDR2 SVGIG (reference sequence). The CDR3 DNA sequence: TGTGCCTGGAGTGCCGGGACTAGCGGGAGGCCCAATGAGCGGTTCTTC. Translation gives CAWSAGTSGRPNERFF.

This clonotype showed up many times. The rearrangement joins TRBV12-3 or TRBV12-4 to TRBJ2-7; D call uncertain. CDR3 size: 14 residues. V lost 0 bases and J lost 2, with 8 bases in between. The CDR3 DNA is TGTGCCAGCAGTTTAGCGGACGGACCCTACGAGCAGTACTTC. Protein sequence: CASSLADGPYEQYF.

About this clonotype itself: A junction boundary mismatches the germline segment, possibly from a read error. The V call is TRBV11-3, the J call TRBJ2-3, with D tentatively TRBD2 (7 bases). Germline CDR1 reads SGHNT; CDR2 reads YENEEA. CDR3 size: 14 residues. The CDR3 region is CASSIRGGTDMQYF. As DNA, the CDR3 is TGTGCCAGCAGTATTAGGGGGGGCACAGATATGCAGTATTTT. The complete variable domain, with remaining parts taken from reference TRBV11-3 and TRBJ2-3, reads EAGVVQSPRYKIIEKKQPVAFWCNPISGHNTLYWYLQNLGQGPELLIRYENEEAVDDSQLPKDRFSAERLKGVDSTLKIQPAELGDSAVYLCASSIRGGTDMQYFGPGTRLTVL.

This clonotype was observed once. One junction end does not reproduce the germline sequence, and a read error may be involved. The J gene is TRBJ2-1, the V gene TRBV29-1; 10 bases fit TRBD2. CDR1 and CDR2 from the germline V gene are SQVTM and ANQGSEA. The CDR3 length is 14 residues. CDR3 nucleotide sequence: TGCAGCATCCTCAAAGCGGGAGGGCGAAATGAGCAGCTCTTC. This codes for CSILKAGGRNEQLF.

Details on this clonotype: At one of its ends the junction is not consistent with the germline gene, which may arise from a read error. The rearrangement joins TRBV30 to TRBJ2-3, with TRBD2 matching 10 bases. The CDR3 has 14 residues. Germline CDR1 GTSNPN, CDR2 SVGIG (reference sequence). CDR3 residues: CGAGASGSADTHYF. As DNA, the CDR3 is TGTGGCGCCGGTGCTAGCGGGAGTGCAGATACGCATTATTTT. Full variable domain (rest looked up from reference TRBV30 and TRBJ2-3): SQTIHQWPATLVQPVGSPLSLECTVEGTSNPNLYWYRQAAGRGLQLLFYSVGIGQISSEVPQNLSASRPQDRQFILSSKKLLLSDSGFYLCGAGASGSADTHYFGPGTRLTVL.

This clonotype came up many times. The rearrangement uses TRBV6-5 and TRBJ2-1; 10 bases map to TRBD2. CDR1 and CDR2 from the germline V gene are MNHEY and SVGAGI. The V segment lost 4 bases and the J segment 0 bases; nucleotides outside the gene matches: 6. CDR3 size: 17 residues. This CDR3 is CASSWSGTSASYNEQFF. The CDR3 DNA sequence: TGTGCCAGCAGTTGGTCCGGGACTAGCGCCTCCTACAATGAGCAGTTCTTC.

A word on this clonotype: A much larger clone is a single base away; this may be a read error. The chain joins TRBV12-5 to TRBJ1-2, with D maybe TRBD1 (5 bases). From germline, CDR1 is LGHNT and CDR2 FRNRAP. This CDR3 contains 16 residues. Trimming cost V 0 bases and J 4 bases, with 15 bases left between them. The CDR3 here is CASGLVLGLGLYGYTF. The CDR3 DNA reads TGTGCTAGTGGTTTGGTCTTAGGACTGGGGCTCTATGGCTACACCTTC.

Concerning this clonotype: The germline gene is not matched at one end of the junction; a read error may be the cause. V usage is TRBV12-3 or TRBV12-4 and J usage is TRBJ2-7; TRBD2 is a possible D gene (5 bases). The CDR3 consists of 17 residues. In DNA, the CDR3 is TGTGCCAGCAGTTTAGGGTCGGTGCCGGGGATCGCCTACGAACAGTACTTC. Amino acid sequence: CASSLGSVPGIAYEQYF.